The rows below give T cell receptor beta chains drawn from one sample of a study of T cell responses to AZD1222 COVID-19 vaccine. TCRdb keeps only in-frame clones here, not all; method: immunoSEQ multiplex PCR. In the table there are roughly 120,000 clones, about 92% of which are singletons. Sample: peripheral blood, taken on day 0 of AZD1222 vaccination. These receptors originate from an adult in good health. CDR3s include the opening cysteine and the closing phenylalanine or tryptophan. A D gene is named only where the DNA matches it firmly. Clone size is given for some rows only: seen once, a few or many times, or a class if the clone is expanded.

.,.,TRBJ1-2,TRBV19,TGTGCCAGCCGCCGGGACGGAAACTATGGCTACACCTTC,CASRRDGNYGYTF
.,.,TRBJ1-1,TRBV5-1,TGCGCCAGCAGCTTGGTTGCGGAGAGGACTGAAGCTTTCTTT,CASSLVAERTEAFF
once,TRBD1,TRBJ1-1,TRBV25-1,TGTGCCAGCAGTGGGGGACAGGGAAGAAACACTGAAGCTTTCTTT,CASSGGQGRNTEAFF
once,.,TRBJ1-5,TRBV18,TGTGCCAGCTCACCGTTAGGGGGTAATAGCAATCAGCCCCAGCATTTT,CASSPLGGNSNQPQHF
.,.,TRBJ2-7,TRBV5-1,TGCGCCAGCAGCTTGGCCGGACTTTTCTACGAGCAGTACTTC,CASSLAGLFYEQYF
.,.,TRBJ2-3,TRBV6-2/TRBV6-3,TGTGCCAGCAGTTACTTAGCGGATACGCAGTATTTT,CASSYLADTQYF
.,.,TRBJ2-1,TRBV5-4,TGTGCCAGCAGCTTCATGCTAGCACGAGCCAAGCCCCTCAATGAGCAGTTCTTC,CASSFMLARAKPLNEQFF
.,TRBD1,TRBJ1-3,TRBV28,TGTGCCAGCAGTTTCCCGGGGACAGGGATCAGAGGAAACACCATATATTTT,CASSFPGTGIRGNTIYF
.,TRBD2,TRBJ2-7,TRBV3-1/TRBV3-2,TGTGCCAGCAGCCAAGGAGCGGGAGGCTTATTTCGATCCGTCGAGCAGTACTTC,CASSQGAGGLFRSVEQYF
once,.,TRBJ1-5,TRBV28,TGTGCCAGCAGTTTACTTTCGGGGCTGGGCAATCAGCCCCAGCATTTT,CASSLLSGLGNQPQHF
.,.,TRBJ2-7,TRBV7-6,TGTGCCAGCAGCTTCCGCGACGAGCAGTACTTC,CASSFRDEQYF